What follows are 23 T cell receptor beta chains derived from one specimen sequenced in a study of shared clonotypes between healthy human individuals. Libraries were prepared by immunoSEQ multiplex PCR; TCRdb keeps only in-frame clonotypes and omits some of them. Of roughly 650,000 clones in the sample, approximately 96% were seen once. CD45RO-negative CD8 cells positively selected for CCR7 made up the naive population, which excluded terminally differentiated effector memory CD45RA+ cells. Sequenced material: naive CD8+ T cells sorted from blood. All receptors derive from a woman in her 30s in good health.

For the CDR3, the DNA is TGTGCCAGCAGTGTAGGGGGGTATTCACCCCTCCACTTT. Its protein is CASSVGGYSPLHF. The rearrangement links TRBV27 to TRBJ1-6; D possibly corresponds to TRBD1 (6 bases). CDR1 is MNHEY, CDR2 SMNVEV, per germline (reference sequence). V lost 5 bases to trimming and J lost 8 bases, with 10 bases between them. This CDR3 is 13 amino acids long.

The CDR3 nucleotides are TGTGCCAGCAGCTTGGCCTCAAGGAGCTCCTACGAGCAGTACTTC. This gives the protein CASSLASRSSYEQYF. The V gene is TRBV5-6, the J gene TRBJ2-7; D gene uncertain. Per germline, CDR1 SGHDT and CDR2 YYEEEE. Trimming took 0 bases from V and 0 from J, leaving 10 bases between them. CDR3 length: 15 residues.

With respect to this clone: This specimen includes other DNA sequences encoding the same CDR3. The rearrangement joins TRBV9 to TRBJ2-6; no reliable D call. The CDR3 length is 15 residues. Germline CDR1 reads SGDLS; CDR2 reads YYNGEE. Trimming cost V 0 bases and J 0 bases, with 4 bases left between them. Here the CDR3 DNA reads TGTGCCAGCAGCGTAGGCAGCTCTGGGGCCAACGTCCTGACTTTC. It specifies CASSVGSSGANVLTF.

The chain carries TRBV7-2 and TRBJ2-7, with TRBD2 identical over 8 bases. The CDR3 runs to 16 residues. Germline V gives CDR1 SGHTA, CDR2 FQGNSA. V lost 0 bases, J lost 0 bases, and 4 bases stayed unmatched. This CDR3 reads CASSLAVGTSSYEQYF. CDR3 in DNA: TGTGCCAGCAGCTTAGCTGTTGGGACTAGCTCCTACGAGCAGTACTTC.

The chain employs TRBV7-2 and TRBJ2-7; possibly TRBD2 for D (6 bases). Germline V CDR1 and CDR2: SGHTA, FQGNSA. Trimming pared 4 bases from V and 0 bases from J, leaving 10 bases between. This CDR3 contains 14 residues. The CDR3 nucleotides read TGTGCCAGCAGCTGGGACTCTCCCTCCTACGAGCAGTACTTC. Translating it yields CASSWDSPSYEQYF.

The chain combines TRBV11-2 with TRBJ1-1; the D gene is possibly TRBD1 (5 bases). V was pared by 0 bases and J by 3 bases, with 17 bases between. Germline lookup yields CDR1 SGHAT and CDR2 FQNNGV. CDR3 length: 17 amino acids. CDR3 sequence: CASSLDLGTWGDTEAFF. CDR3 bases: TGTGCCAGCAGCTTAGATCTTGGAACGTGGGGGGACACTGAAGCTTTCTTT.

This clone came up once. The chain couples TRBV19 to TRBJ2-7, with D unresolved. The CDR3 has 13 amino acids. V lost 4 bases and J lost 3, with 10 bases in between. Germline V lookup: CDR1 LNHDA, CDR2 SQIVND (reference sequence). CDR3 coding DNA: TGTGCCAGTAGTACTGGCTGGATCTACGAGCAGTACTTC. Translation: CASSTGWIYEQYF.

This chain connects TRBV4-1 to TRBJ2-1; 9 nucleotides align to TRBD1. The germline CDR1 and CDR2 sequences are MGHRA and YSYEKL. The CDR3 is 16 residues long. Trimming removed 1 base from V and 6 bases from J; junction bases left unmatched: 7. Here the CDR3 DNA reads TGCGCCAGCAGCCAAGTTCCGGGACAGGGTGGCAATGAGCAGTTCTTC. This translates into CASSQVPGQGGNEQFF.

V gene TRBV10-3 combines with J gene TRBJ1-1; tentatively, D is TRBD1 (6 bases). CDR1 and CDR2 (germline): ENHRY, SYGVKD. The CDR3 spans 16 residues. Trimming took off 0 bases at V and 1 base at J, with 12 bases between the two ends. The CDR3 sequence is CAISESGTHPNTEAFF. Here the CDR3 DNA reads TGTGCCATCAGTGAGTCCGGGACACACCCGAACACTGAAGCTTTCTTT.

This clone was recorded once. The chain combines TRBV19 with TRBJ2-5; D is possibly TRBD2 (5 bases). From germline, CDR1 is LNHDA and CDR2 SQIVND (reference sequence). Trimming removed 6 bases from V and 2 bases from J, with 13 bases in between. The CDR3 is 14 residues long. CDR3 in amino acids: CASREWTGQETQYF. The CDR3 DNA reads TGTGCCAGTAGGGAATGGACGGGGCAAGAGACCCAGTACTTC.

V is TRBV6-1 and J is TRBJ2-3, with D hard to call. CDR1 is MNHNS and CDR2 is SASEGT in the germline V gene. V lost 6 bases and J 6 bases, leaving 13 bases between the germline ends. This CDR3 has 13 residues. The CDR3 reads CASSELLGDTQYF. In DNA form, the CDR3 reads TGTGCCAGCAGCGAACTGCTAGGGGATACGCAGTATTTT.

This chain connects TRBV7-9 to TRBJ2-7, with 7 bases that match TRBD1. J was trimmed by 1 base and V by 5 bases; bases with no gene match: 11. The germline V gene has CDR1 SEHNR and CDR2 FQNEAQ (reference sequence). This CDR3 comprises 16 residues. The CDR3 loop reads CASSHQQGIGSYEQYF. CDR3 sequence (DNA): TGTGCCAGCAGCCACCAACAGGGGATAGGGTCCTACGAGCAGTACTTC.

The chain combines TRBV19 with TRBJ2-5; no clear D gene. V lost 4 bases to trimming and J lost 3 bases, with 12 bases between them. CDR1 is LNHDA, CDR2 SQIVND, per germline (reference sequence). The CDR3 extends over 14 amino acids. The CDR3 DNA reads TGTGCCAGTAGTACCCTGGTATGGGAAGAGACCCAGTACTTC. Its protein is CASSTLVWEETQYF.

About this clone: This sample includes further DNA sequences coding for the same CDR3. The V call is TRBV27, the J call TRBJ2-7, with 7 bases aligning to TRBD1. J lost 2 bases, V lost 6 bases, and 4 bases had no gene match. From germline, CDR1 is MNHEY and CDR2 SMNVEV (reference sequence). The CDR3 has 13 amino acids. CDR3 sequence (DNA): TGTGCCAGCAGCGGGACAGCTACCTACGAGCAGTACTTC. This encodes CASSGTATYEQYF.

This chain uses TRBV6-5 with TRBJ1-6; possible D gene TRBD1, 5 bases. Trimming left V 5 bases short and J 0 bases short, with 8 bases between. Germline V CDR1 and CDR2: MNHEY, SVGAGI. The CDR3 loop spans 15 amino acids. The CDR3 DNA is TGTGCCAGCAGTCGGGACGGCTCCTATAATTCACCCCTCCACTTT. This sequence encodes CASSRDGSYNSPLHF.

This chain joins TRBV6-5 and TRBJ2-3, with 8 bases identical to TRBD1. V was pared by 5 bases and J by 5 bases, with 6 bases of the junction left unmatched. The germline V gene has CDR1 MNHEY and CDR2 SVGAGI. The CDR3 is made up of 14 amino acids. DNA of the CDR3: TGTGCCAGCAGTGCACAGGGGGTTATAGATACGCAGTATTTT. The encoded protein is CASSAQGVIDTQYF.

CDR3 sequence reads: CASSNWPESYNEQFF. CDR3 coding DNA: TGTGCCAGCAGTAACTGGCCAGAGTCCTACAATGAGCAGTTCTTC. The rearrangement links TRBV6-5 to TRBJ2-1; D is uncertain. V gave up 5 bases and J gave up 1 base, with 12 bases separating them. Germline values: CDR1 MNHEY, CDR2 SVGAGI. The CDR3 sequence is 15 residues long.

The chain uses TRBV28 and TRBJ2-1, with TRBD1 identical over 11 bases. J lost 15 bases, V lost 5 bases, and 6 bases had no gene match. Germline values: CDR1 MDHEN, CDR2 SYDVKM. This CDR3 is built from 12 residues. CDR3 region: CASSPGQGELFF. Written as DNA, the CDR3 is TGTGCCAGCAGTCCGGGACAGGGGGAATTGTTCTTC.

The gene calls are TRBV28 and TRBJ2-7, with D possibly TRBD2 on 5 matching bases. Germline CDR1 and CDR2: MDHEN and SYDVKM. Deletions cut 6 bases from V and 3 bases from J, with 15 bases between. The CDR3 is 14 residues long. CDR3 sequence: CASSLRVARYEQYF. In nucleotides, the CDR3 is TGTGCCAGCAGCCTTCGGGTAGCGCGCTACGAGCAGTACTTC.

CDR3 residues: CASSVSWGTDTQYF. The CDR3 DNA reads as TGTGCCAGCAGCGTTTCCTGGGGCACAGATACGCAGTATTTT. The chain is built from TRBV9 and TRBJ2-3; D not certain. The V end lost 2 bases, the J end lost 1 base, and 8 bases lay between the germline ends. Germline lookup yields CDR1 SGDLS and CDR2 YYNGEE. The CDR3 spans 14 residues.

The chain recombines TRBV10-3 with TRBJ2-7, with D perhaps matching TRBD1 or TRBD2 (5 bases each). The V end lost 6 bases, the J end lost 1 base, and 13 bases lay between the germline ends. The CDR3 has 14 amino acids. The germline CDR1 and CDR2 sequences are ENHRY and SYGVKD. CDR3: CAIRSGTESYEQYF. In DNA form, the CDR3 reads TGTGCCATCAGATCCGGGACGGAGTCCTACGAGCAGTACTTC.

The chain uses TRBV29-1 and TRBJ1-1; 9 bases agree with TRBD1. CDR3 length: 11 residues. The V gene end was trimmed by 5 bases and the J gene end by 6 bases; junction bases not matched to a gene: 1. CDR1 and CDR2 (germline): SQVTM, ANQGSEA. CDR3 sequence: CSVYRGPEAFF. The CDR3 DNA reads TGCAGCGTTTACAGGGGGCCTGAAGCTTTCTTT.

The rearrangement links TRBV29-1 to TRBJ2-2, with 10 bases that match TRBD2. V shed 6 bases, J shed 8 bases, and the junction held 6 bases outside the gene matches. This CDR3 spans 13 amino acids. Germline loops: CDR1 SQVTM, CDR2 ANQGSEA. The chain's CDR3 is CSVALAGTGELFF. DNA for the CDR3: TGCAGCGTCGCACTAGCGGGAACTGGGGAGCTGTTTTTT.